Following are 3 T cell receptor beta chains from one sample sequenced in a study of cytomegalovirus exposure and HLA in healthy donors. With 60 Vbeta and 13 Jbeta primers, the PCR was carried out. Generated by immunoSEQ multiplex PCR, the TCRdb table keeps only in-frame clones and is missing some. The sample has around 150,000 clones; about 80% are singletons. Sequencing was done on a sample of PBMCs. The receptor source for this set is a man between 25 and 39 years old in good health and CMV-seronegative.

The chain links TRBV6-6 to TRBJ2-3; 7 bases fit TRBD2. The germline CDR1 and CDR2 sequences are MNHNY and SVGAGI (reference sequence). The V gene end was trimmed by 8 bases and the J gene end by 4 bases; junction bases not matched to a gene: 6. The CDR3 is 13 amino acids. The CDR3 protein is CASWREIADTQYF. The CDR3 DNA is TGTGCCAGCTGGCGGGAGATAGCAGATACGCAGTATTTT.

The V gene is TRBV28, the J gene TRBJ2-1; 11 nucleotides align to TRBD2. Germline CDR1 reads MDHEN; CDR2 reads SYDVKM. With 3 bases clipped from V and 6 bases from J, the junction kept 4 bases outside the gene matches. The CDR3 is 15 amino acids. CDR3 sequence (DNA): TGTGCCAGCAGTTTTGACCTAGCGGGGGGCAATGAGCAGTTCTTC. As protein: CASSFDLAGGNEQFF. The full variable domain, with the rest looked up from reference TRBV28 and TRBJ2-1, is DVKVTQSSRYLVKRTGEKVFLECVQDMDHENMFWYRQDPGLGLRLIYFSYDVKMKEKGDIPEGYSVSREKKERFSLILESASTNQTSMYLCASSFDLAGGNEQFFGPGTRLTVL.

The chain couples TRBV11-2 to TRBJ2-7; D is undetermined. Germline V gene data show CDR1 as SGHAT and CDR2 as FQNNGV. Trimming stripped 3 bases from V and 7 bases from J, with 7 bases between. This CDR3 region has 11 residues. DNA for the CDR3: TGTGCCAGCAGCTTTGAGAGTGAGCAGTACTTC. This gives the protein CASSFESEQYF.